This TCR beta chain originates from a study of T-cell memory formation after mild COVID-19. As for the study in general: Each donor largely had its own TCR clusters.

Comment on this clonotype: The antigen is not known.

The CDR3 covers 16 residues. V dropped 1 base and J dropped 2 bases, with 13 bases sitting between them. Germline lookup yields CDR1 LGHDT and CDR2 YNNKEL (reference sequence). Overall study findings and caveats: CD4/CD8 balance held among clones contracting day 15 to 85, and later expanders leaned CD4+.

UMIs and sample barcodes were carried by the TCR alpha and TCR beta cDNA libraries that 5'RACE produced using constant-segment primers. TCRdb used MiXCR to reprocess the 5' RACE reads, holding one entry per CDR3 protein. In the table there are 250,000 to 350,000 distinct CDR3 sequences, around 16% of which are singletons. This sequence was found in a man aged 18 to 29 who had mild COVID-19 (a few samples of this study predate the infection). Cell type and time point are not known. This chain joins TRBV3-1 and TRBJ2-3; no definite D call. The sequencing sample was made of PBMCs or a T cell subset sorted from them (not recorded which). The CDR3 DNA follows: TGTGCCAGCAGCCAAGGATTGAGCCGGATCACAGATACGCAGTATTTT. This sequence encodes CASSQGLSRITDTQYF.